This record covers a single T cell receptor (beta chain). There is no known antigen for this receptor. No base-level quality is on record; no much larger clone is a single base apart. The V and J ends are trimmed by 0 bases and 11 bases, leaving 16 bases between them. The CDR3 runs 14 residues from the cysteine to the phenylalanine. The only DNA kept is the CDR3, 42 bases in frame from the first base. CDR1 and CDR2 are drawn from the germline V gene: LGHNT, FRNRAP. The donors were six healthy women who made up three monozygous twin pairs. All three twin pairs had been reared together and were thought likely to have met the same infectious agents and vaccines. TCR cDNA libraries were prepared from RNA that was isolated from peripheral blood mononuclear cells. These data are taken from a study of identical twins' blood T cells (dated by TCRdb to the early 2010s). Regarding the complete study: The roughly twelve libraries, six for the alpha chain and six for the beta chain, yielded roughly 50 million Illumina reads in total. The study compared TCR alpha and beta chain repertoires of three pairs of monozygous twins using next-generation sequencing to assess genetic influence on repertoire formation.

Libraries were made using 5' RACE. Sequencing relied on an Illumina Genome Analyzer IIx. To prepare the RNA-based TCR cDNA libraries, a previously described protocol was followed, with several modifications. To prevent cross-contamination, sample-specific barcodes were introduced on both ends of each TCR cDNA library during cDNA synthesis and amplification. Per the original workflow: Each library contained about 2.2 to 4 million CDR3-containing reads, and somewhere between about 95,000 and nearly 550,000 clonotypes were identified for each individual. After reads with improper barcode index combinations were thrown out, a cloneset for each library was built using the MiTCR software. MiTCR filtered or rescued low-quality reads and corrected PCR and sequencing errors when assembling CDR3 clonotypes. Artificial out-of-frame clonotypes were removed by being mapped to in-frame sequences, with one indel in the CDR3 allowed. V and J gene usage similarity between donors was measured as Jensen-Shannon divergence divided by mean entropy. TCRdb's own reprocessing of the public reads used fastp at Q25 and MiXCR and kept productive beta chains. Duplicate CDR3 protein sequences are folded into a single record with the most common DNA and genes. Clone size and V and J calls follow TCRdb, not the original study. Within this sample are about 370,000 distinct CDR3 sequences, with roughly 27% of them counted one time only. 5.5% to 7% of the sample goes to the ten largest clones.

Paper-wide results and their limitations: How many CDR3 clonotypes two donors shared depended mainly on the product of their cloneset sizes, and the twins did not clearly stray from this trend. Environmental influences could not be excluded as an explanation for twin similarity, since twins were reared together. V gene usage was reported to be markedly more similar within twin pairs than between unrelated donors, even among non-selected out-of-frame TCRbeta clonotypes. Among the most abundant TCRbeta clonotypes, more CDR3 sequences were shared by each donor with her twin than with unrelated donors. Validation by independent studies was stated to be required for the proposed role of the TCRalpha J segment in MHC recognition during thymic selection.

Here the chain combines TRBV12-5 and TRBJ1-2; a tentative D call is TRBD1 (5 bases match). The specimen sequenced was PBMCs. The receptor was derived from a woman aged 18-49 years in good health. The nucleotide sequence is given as TGTGCTAGTGGTTTGGTACCAGGGCTCGTGAGGTACACCTTC. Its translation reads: CASGLVPGLVRYTF.